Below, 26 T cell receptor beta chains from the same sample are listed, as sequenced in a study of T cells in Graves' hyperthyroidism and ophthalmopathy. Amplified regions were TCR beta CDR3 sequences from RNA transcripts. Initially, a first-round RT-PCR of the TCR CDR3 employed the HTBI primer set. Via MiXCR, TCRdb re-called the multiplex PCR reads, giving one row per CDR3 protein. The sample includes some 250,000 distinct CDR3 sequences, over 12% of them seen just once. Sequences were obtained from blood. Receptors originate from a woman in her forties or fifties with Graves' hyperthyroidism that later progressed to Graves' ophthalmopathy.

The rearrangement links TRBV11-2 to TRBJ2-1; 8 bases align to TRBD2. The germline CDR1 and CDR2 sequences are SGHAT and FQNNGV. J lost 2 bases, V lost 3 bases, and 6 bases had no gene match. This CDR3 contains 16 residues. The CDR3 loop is CASSFLREATYNEQFF. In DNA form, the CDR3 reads TGTGCCAGCAGCTTCTTGCGGGAGGCGACCTACAATGAGCAGTTCTTC.

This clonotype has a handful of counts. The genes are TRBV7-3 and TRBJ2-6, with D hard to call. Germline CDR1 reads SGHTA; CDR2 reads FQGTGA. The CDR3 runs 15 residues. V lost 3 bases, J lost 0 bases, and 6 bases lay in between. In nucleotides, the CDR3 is TGTGCCAGCAGCTTGAGGAGCTCTGGGGCCAACGTCCTGACTTTC. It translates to CASSLRSSGANVLTF.

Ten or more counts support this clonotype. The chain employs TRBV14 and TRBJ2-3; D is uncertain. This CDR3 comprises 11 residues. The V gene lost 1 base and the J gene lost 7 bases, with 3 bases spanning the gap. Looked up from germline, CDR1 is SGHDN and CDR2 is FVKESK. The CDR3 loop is CASSQGYTQYF. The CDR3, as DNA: TGTGCCAGCAGCCAAGGGTATACGCAGTATTTT.

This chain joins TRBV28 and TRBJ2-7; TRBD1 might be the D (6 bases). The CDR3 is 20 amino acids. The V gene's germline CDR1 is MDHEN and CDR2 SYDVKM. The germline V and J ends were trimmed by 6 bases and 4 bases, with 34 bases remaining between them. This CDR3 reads CASSPLTFTTTGRRSYEQYF. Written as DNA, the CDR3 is TGTGCCAGCAGCCCGTTAACATTTACTACCACAGGGCGTAGGTCTTACGAGCAGTACTTC. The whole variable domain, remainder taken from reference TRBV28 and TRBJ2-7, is DVKVTQSSRYLVKRTGEKVFLECVQDMDHENMFWYRQDPGLGLRLIYFSYDVKMKEKGDIPEGYSVSREKKERFSLILESASTNQTSMYLCASSPLTFTTTGRRSYEQYFGPGTRLTVT.

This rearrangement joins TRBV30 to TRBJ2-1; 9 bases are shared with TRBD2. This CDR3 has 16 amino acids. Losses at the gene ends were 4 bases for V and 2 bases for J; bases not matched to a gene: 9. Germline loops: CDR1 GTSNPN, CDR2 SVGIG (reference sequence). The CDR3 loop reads CAWTNAGGTPYNEQFF. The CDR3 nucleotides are TGTGCCTGGACCAACGCGGGAGGGACCCCCTACAATGAGCAGTTCTTC.

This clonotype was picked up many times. This chain's CDR3 is CASSPGTGQGGANVLTF. CDR3 DNA sequence: TGTGCCAGCAGTCCAGGGACAGGGCAGGGTGGGGCCAACGTCCTGACTTTC. The chain joins TRBV27 to TRBJ2-6, with TRBD1 matching over 9 bases. The CDR3 sequence is 17 residues long. Germline lookup yields CDR1 MNHEY and CDR2 SMNVEV (reference sequence). After removal of 5 bases from V and 3 bases from J, the junction contained 8 bases not matched to a gene. The whole variable domain, remainder taken from reference TRBV27 and TRBJ2-6, is EAQVTQNPRYLITVTGKKLTVTCSQNMNHEYMSWYRQDPGLGLRQIYYSMNVEVTDKGDVPEGYKVSRKEKRNFPLILESPSPNQTSLYFCASSPGTGQGGANVLTFGAGSRLTVL.

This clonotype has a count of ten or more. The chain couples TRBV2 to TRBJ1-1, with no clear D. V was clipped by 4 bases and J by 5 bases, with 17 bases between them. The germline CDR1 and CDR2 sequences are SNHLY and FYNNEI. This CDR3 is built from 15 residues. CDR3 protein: CASSVRATWKTEAFF. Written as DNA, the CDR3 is TGTGCCAGCAGTGTGAGAGCTACCTGGAAAACTGAAGCTTTCTTT.

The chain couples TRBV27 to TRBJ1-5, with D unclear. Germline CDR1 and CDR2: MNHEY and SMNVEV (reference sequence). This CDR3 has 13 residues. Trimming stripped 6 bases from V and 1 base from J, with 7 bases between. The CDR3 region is CASSRVSNQPQHF. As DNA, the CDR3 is TGTGCCAGCAGCCGGGTGAGCAATCAGCCCCAGCATTTT.

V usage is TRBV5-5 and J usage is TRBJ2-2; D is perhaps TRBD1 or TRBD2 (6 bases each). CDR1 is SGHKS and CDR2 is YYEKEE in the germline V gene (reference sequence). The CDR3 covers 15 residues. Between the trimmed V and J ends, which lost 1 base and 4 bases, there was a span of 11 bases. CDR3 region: CASSLRGPRTGELFF. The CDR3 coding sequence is TGTGCCAGCAGCTTGCGGGGGCCTCGCACCGGGGAGCTGTTTTTT.

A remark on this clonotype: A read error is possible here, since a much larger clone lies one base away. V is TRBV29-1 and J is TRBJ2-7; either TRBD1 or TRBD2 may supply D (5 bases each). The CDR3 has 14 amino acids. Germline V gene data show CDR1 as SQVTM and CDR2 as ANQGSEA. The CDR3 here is CSIDGAGVNLGQYF. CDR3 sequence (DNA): TGCAGCATTGACGGGGCCGGAGTCAACTTAGGGCAGTACTTC.

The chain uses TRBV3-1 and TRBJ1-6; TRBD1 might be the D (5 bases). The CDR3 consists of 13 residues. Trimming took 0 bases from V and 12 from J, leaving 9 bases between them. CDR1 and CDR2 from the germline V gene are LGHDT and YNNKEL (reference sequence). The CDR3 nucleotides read TGTGCCAGCAGCCAAGACAGGGAGGGACCCCTCCACTTT. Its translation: CASSQDREGPLHF.

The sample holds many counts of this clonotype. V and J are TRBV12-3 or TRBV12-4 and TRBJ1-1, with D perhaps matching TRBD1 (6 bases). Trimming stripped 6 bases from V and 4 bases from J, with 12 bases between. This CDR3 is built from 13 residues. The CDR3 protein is CASRSRGSTEAFF. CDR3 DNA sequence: TGTGCCAGCAGGTCCAGGGGTTCCACTGAAGCTTTCTTT.

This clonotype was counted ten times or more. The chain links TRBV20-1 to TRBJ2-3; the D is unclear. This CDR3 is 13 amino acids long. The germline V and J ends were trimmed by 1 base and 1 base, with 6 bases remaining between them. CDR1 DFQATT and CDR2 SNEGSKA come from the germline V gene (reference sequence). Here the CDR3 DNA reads TGCAGTGCTAGAGGGGGTGGCACAGATACGCAGTATTTT. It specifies CSARGGGTDTQYF.

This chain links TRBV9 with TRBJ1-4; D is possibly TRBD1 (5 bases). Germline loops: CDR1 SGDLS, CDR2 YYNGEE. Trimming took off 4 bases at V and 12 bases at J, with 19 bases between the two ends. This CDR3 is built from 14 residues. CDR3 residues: CASSSRDLGGELFF. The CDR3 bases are TGTGCCAGCAGCAGCCGGGACCTTGGTGGGGAACTGTTTTTT.

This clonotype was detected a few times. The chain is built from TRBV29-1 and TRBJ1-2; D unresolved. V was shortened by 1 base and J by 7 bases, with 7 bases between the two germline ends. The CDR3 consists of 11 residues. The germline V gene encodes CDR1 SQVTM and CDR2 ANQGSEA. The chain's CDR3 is CSVEAHGGYTF. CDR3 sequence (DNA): TGCAGCGTTGAAGCGCACGGTGGCTACACCTTC. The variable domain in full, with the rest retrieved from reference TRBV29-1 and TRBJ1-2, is SAVISQKPSRDICQRGTSLTIQCQVDSQVTMMFWYRQQPGQSLTLIATANQGSEATYESGFVIDKFPISRPNLTFSTLTVSNMSPEDSSIYLCSVEAHGGYTFGSGTRLTVV.

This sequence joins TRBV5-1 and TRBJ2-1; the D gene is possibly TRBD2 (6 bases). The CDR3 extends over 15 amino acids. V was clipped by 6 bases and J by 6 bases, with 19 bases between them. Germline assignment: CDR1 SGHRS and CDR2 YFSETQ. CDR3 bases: TGCGCCAGCACCGAAGCCCGGGGGTATCTCAATGAGCAGTTCTTC. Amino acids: CASTEARGYLNEQFF.

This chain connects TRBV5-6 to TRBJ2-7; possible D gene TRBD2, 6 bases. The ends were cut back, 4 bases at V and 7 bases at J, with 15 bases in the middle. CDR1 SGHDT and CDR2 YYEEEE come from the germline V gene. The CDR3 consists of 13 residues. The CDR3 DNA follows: TGTGCCAGCAGCGGAGGGGAAGGTGGAGAGCAGTACTTC. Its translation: CASSGGEGGEQYF.

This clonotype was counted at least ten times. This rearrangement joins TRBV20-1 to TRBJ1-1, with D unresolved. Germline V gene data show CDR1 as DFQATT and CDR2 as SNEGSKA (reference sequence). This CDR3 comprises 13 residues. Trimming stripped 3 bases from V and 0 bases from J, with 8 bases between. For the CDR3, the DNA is TGCAGTGCTAGGGGCAGTTTGAACACTGAAGCTTTCTTT. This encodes CSARGSLNTEAFF.

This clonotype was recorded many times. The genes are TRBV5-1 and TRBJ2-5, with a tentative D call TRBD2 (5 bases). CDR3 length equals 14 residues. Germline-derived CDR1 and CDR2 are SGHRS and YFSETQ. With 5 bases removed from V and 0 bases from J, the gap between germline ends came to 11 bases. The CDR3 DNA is TGCGCCAGCAGGAGGGCCTCGTACCAAGAGACCCAGTACTTC. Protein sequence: CASRRASYQETQYF. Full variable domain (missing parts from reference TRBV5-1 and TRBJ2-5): KAGVTQTPRYLIKTRGQQVTLSCSPISGHRSVSWYQQTPGQGLQFLFEYFSETQRNKGNFPGRFSGRQFSNSRSEMNVSTLELGDSALYLCASRRASYQETQYFGPGTRLLVL.

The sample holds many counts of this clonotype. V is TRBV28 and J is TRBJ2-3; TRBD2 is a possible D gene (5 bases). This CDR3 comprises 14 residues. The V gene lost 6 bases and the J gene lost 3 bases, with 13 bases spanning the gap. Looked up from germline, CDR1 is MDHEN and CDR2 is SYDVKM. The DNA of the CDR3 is TGTGCCAGCAGCTCATCGGGCGGGACAGATACGCAGTATTTT. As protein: CASSSSGGTDTQYF.

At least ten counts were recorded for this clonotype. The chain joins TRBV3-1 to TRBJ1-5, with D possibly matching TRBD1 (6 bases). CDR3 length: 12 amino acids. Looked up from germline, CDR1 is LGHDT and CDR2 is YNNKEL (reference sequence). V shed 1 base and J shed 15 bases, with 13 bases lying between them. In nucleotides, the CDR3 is TGTGCCAGCAGCCAAGTAGGGGGGCTGTTGCATTTT. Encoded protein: CASSQVGGLLHF.

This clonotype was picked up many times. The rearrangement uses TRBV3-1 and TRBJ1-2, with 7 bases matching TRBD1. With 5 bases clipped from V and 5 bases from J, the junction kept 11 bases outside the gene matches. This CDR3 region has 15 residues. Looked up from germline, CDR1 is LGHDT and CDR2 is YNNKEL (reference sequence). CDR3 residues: CASSSNGQARYGYTF. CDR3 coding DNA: TGTGCCAGCAGCTCAAACGGACAGGCAAGATATGGCTACACCTTC.

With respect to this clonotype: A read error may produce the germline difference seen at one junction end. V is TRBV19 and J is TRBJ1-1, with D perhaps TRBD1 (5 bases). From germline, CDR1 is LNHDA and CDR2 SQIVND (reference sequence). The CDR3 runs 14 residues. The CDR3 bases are TGTGCCAGTAATATAGGACACAGGAACACTGAAGCTTTCTTT. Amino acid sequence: CASNIGHRNTEAFF. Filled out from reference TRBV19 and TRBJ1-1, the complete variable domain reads DGGITQSPKYLFRKEGQNVTLSCEQNLNHDAMYWYRQDPGQGLRLIYYSQIVNDFQKGDIAEGYSVSREKKESFPLTVTSAQKNPTAFYLCASNIGHRNTEAFFGQGTRLTVV.

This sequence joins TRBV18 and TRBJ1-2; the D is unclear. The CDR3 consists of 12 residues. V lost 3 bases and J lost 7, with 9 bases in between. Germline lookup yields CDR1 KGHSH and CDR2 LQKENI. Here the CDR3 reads CASSPTEGGYTF. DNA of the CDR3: TGTGCCAGCTCACCGACGGAGGGTGGCTACACCTTC.

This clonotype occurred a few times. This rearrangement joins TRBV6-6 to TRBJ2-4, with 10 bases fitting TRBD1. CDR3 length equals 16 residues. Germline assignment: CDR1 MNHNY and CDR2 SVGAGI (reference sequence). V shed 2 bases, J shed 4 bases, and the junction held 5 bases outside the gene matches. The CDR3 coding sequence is TGTGCCAGCAGTTACGAGGACAGGGGGGGTAAAAACATTCAGTACTTC. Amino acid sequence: CASSYEDRGGKNIQYF.

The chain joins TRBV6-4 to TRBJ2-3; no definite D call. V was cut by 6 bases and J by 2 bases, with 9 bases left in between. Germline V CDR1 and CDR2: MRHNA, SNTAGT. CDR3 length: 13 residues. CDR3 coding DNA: TGTGCCAGCAGCCGGTCCTACACAGATACGCAGTATTTT. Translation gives CASSRSYTDTQYF.